The rows below give T cell receptor beta chains drawn from one sample of a study of T cell responses to AZD1222 COVID-19 vaccine. Profiled with immunoSEQ multiplex PCR; TCRdb holds only in-frame clones, not every one. The top ten clones hold over 4.5% of a sample with more than 120,000 clones, roughly 84% of them seen once. The input for sequencing was peripheral blood, taken 28 days after the second AZD1222 dose. These receptors were obtained from an adult who received the AZD1222 COVID-19 vaccine. Each CDR3 is given with its conserved first and last residue. Fields, in order: V gene, J gene, clone size, D gene, CDR3 protein, CDR3 DNA. The D gene is left open where the match is weak. Not every row has a clone size; where given, it reads once, few, many or a size class.

TRBV5-4	TRBJ2-1	-	TRBD2	CASGLAGMYNEQFF	TGTGCCAGCGGACTAGCGGGCATGTACAATGAGCAGTTCTTC
TRBV5-1	TRBJ1-2	-	-	CASSHSDRRYGYTF	TGCGCCAGCAGCCATTCAGACAGGCGCTATGGCTACACCTTC
TRBV3-1/TRBV3-2	TRBJ1-2	-	-	CASSQGTLGHGYTF	TGTGCCAGCAGCCAAGGGACCTTGGGGCATGGCTACACCTTC
TRBV10-2	TRBJ1-2	-	-	CASLPPGPSYGYTF	TGCGCCAGCCTCCCACCGGGACCTAGCTATGGCTACACCTTC
TRBV4-1	TRBJ1-5	-	-	CASSQDRNQPQHF	TGCGCCAGCAGCCAAGACAGGAATCAGCCCCAGCATTTT
TRBV27	TRBJ2-1	-	-	CASSLTPSYNEQFF	TGTGCCAGCAGTTTGACTCCCTCCTACAATGAGCAGTTCTTC
TRBV10-3	TRBJ1-5	-	-	CAIPERAAISNQPQHF	TGTGCCATCCCAGAAAGGGCGGCGATAAGCAATCAGCCCCAGCATTTT
TRBV15	TRBJ1-1	-	-	CATSRAAPPNTEAFF	TGTGCCACCAGCAGAGCAGCCCCACCGAACACTGAAGCTTTCTTT
TRBV6-5	TRBJ1-2	-	-	CASSLRDTGPMRYTF	TGTGCCAGCAGTCTAAGGGACACGGGACCTATGCGCTACACCTTC
TRBV2	TRBJ2-7	-	-	CASSRIQEQYF	TGTGCCAGCAGCAGAATTCAGGAGCAGTACTTC
TRBV6-5	TRBJ2-3	-	-	CASSSGWGRGTDTQYF	TGTGCCAGCAGTTCTGGGTGGGGGCGGGGGACAGATACGCAGTATTTT
TRBV9	TRBJ1-2	-	-	CASSVAAAANYGYTF	TGTGCCAGCAGCGTCGCCGCAGCCGCTAACTATGGCTACACCTTC
TRBV19	TRBJ2-6	-	TRBD1	CASSYGQGARGANVLTF	TGTGCCAGTAGTTACGGACAGGGGGCGCGGGGGGCCAACGTCCTGACTTTC
TRBV6-5	TRBJ2-7	-	-	CASSSRSRQGRDEQYF	TGTGCCAGCAGTTCCCGCAGTCGACAGGGGAGGGACGAGCAGTACTTC
TRBV7-9	TRBJ2-3	-	-	CASSSILRGGSDTQYF	TGTGCCAGCAGCTCAATCTTACGGGGCGGGTCGGATACGCAGTATTTT
TRBV5-6	TRBJ1-3	-	-	CASSLRGPGNTIYF	TGTGCCAGCAGCTTGCGAGGGCCTGGAAACACCATATATTTT
TRBV7-6	TRBJ1-5	-	-	CASSLPGQPQHF	TGTGCCAGCAGCTTACCGGGTCAGCCCCAGCATTTT
TRBV6-1	TRBJ2-7	-	-	CASGDGTIFGRTPDEQYF	TGTGCCAGCGGTGACGGGACAATCTTCGGACGGACCCCCGACGAGCAGTACTTC
TRBV7-6	TRBJ2-7	-	-	CASSSPTLYEQYF	TGTGCCAGCAGCTCACCCACCCTCTACGAGCAGTACTTC
TRBV3-1/TRBV3-2	TRBJ2-7	-	-	CASSSEGPYEQYF	TGTGCCAGCAGCTCCGAGGGGCCTTATGAGCAGTACTTC
TRBV7-9	TRBJ1-2	-	TRBD1	CASSLGGQGGYGYTF	TGTGCCAGCAGCTTAGGGGGACAGGGAGGTTATGGCTACACCTTC
TRBV27	TRBJ2-3	-	-	CASSLLGYTDTQYF	TGTGCCAGCAGTTTATTGGGCTACACAGATACGCAGTATTTT
TRBV5-1	TRBJ1-3	-	-	CASSRVVSGNSGNTIYF	TGCGCCAGCAGTAGGGTCGTTTCGGGGAACTCTGGAAACACCATATATTTT
TRBV7-8	TRBJ2-2	-	TRBD2	CASSTSGVNTGELFF	TGTGCCAGCAGCACAAGCGGGGTGAACACCGGGGAGCTGTTTTTT
TRBV11-3	TRBJ2-2	-	TRBD2	CASSDGTSGYTGELFF	TGTGCCAGCAGCGATGGGACTAGCGGTTACACCGGGGAGCTGTTTTTT
TRBV14	TRBJ2-2	-	TRBD1	CASSQLGDRANTGELFF	TGTGCCAGCAGCCAACTGGGTGACAGGGCGAACACCGGGGAGCTGTTTTTT
TRBV27	TRBJ1-2	-	-	CASSLRDNYGYTF	TGTGCCAGCAGTTTACGGGACAATTATGGCTACACCTTC
TRBV27	TRBJ1-1	-	-	CASSSGSRMNTEAFF	TGTGCCAGCAGTTCCGGGAGTAGAATGAACACTGAAGCTTTCTTT
TRBV19	TRBJ1-1	-	-	CASSPLGTGHSEAFF	TGTGCCAGTAGTCCCCTGGGCACCGGGCACTCTGAAGCTTTCTTT
TRBV27	TRBJ2-1	-	-	CASSLSTGYNEQFF	TGTGCCAGCAGTTTATCGACTGGTTACAATGAGCAGTTCTTC
TRBV21-1	TRBJ1-6	-	-	CASSSDGRKYNSPLHF	TGTGCCAGCAGCTCAGACGGACGGAAGTATAATTCACCCCTCCACTTT
TRBV7-9	TRBJ1-6	many	TRBD1	CASSEQGASPLHF	TGTGCCAGCAGCGAACAGGGGGCGTCACCCCTCCACTTT
TRBV28	TRBJ2-7	few	TRBD1	CASTAGQVGYEQYF	TGTGCCAGCACCGCGGGACAGGTTGGCTACGAGCAGTACTTC
TRBV19	TRBJ1-4	-	-	CASAPPVREKLFF	TGTGCCAGTGCCCCACCGGTCCGCGAAAAACTGTTTTTT
TRBV15	TRBJ1-1	few	-	CATSRDYGNTEAFF	TGTGCCACCAGCAGAGATTACGGGAACACTGAAGCTTTCTTT
TRBV27	TRBJ1-2	-	-	CASSLGGLPYGYTF	TGTGCCAGCAGTTTAGGGGGATTGCCCTATGGCTACACCTTC
TRBV4-2	TRBJ2-1	-	-	CASSQTRDATLHLEQFF	TGTGCCAGCAGCCAAACCAGAGACGCTACCCTACATCTTGAGCAGTTCTTC
TRBV28	TRBJ1-2	-	TRBD1	CASSRSDRAYGVYGYTF	TGTGCCAGCAGTAGATCGGACAGGGCATACGGGGTCTATGGCTACACCTTC
TRBV5-1	TRBJ2-7	-	-	CASSRGVPYEQYF	TGCGCCAGCAGCCGCGGGGTCCCCTACGAGCAGTACTTC
TRBV29-1	TRBJ2-1	-	-	CSVLGTLGNEQFF	TGCAGCGTTCTAGGGACCCTAGGAAATGAGCAGTTCTTC
TRBV11-2	TRBJ1-2	-	-	CASSDYRAKAPYGYTF	TGTGCCAGCAGCGACTACCGAGCGAAAGCCCCTTACGGCTACACCTTC
TRBV5-4	TRBJ2-5	-	-	CASSPPPLRGGGETQYF	TGTGCCAGCAGCCCTCCTCCCCTGAGGGGGGGCGGTGAGACCCAGTACTTC
TRBV6-6	TRBJ2-5	few	TRBD2	CASSSSTSGGAAQYF	TGTGCCAGCAGCTCATCCACTAGCGGGGGGGCGGCCCAGTACTTC
TRBV4-1	TRBJ1-1	-	-	CASSGGGYTEAFF	TGCGCCAGCAGCGGGGGCGGGTACACTGAAGCTTTCTTT
TRBV11-2	TRBJ2-1	-	-	CASSSSVNEQFF	TGTGCCAGCAGCAGTAGCGTCAATGAGCAGTTCTTC
TRBV7-9	TRBJ1-1	-	-	CASSSRAGSGNTEAFF	TGTGCCAGCAGTTCTCGGGCAGGGTCTGGGAACACTGAAGCTTTCTTT
TRBV27	TRBJ1-5	-	-	CASSPGGGNQPQHF	TGTGCCAGCAGCCCGGGGGGGGGCAATCAGCCCCAGCATTTT
TRBV4-2	TRBJ2-3	-	TRBD1	CASSQDADRGRTDTQYF	TGTGCCAGCAGCCAAGATGCAGACAGGGGTAGGACAGATACGCAGTATTTT
TRBV5-1	TRBJ2-1	-	TRBD2	CASSRDLAATYNEQFF	TGCGCCAGCAGCCGGGACCTAGCGGCCACCTACAATGAGCAGTTCTTC
TRBV18	TRBJ2-2	few	-	CASSPLMEGTGELFF	TGTGCCAGCTCACCACTAATGGAGGGCACCGGGGAGCTGTTTTTT
TRBV7-8	TRBJ1-2	-	-	CASSLGGQGYYGYTF	TGTGCCAGCAGCTTGGGCGGGCAGGGATACTATGGCTACACCTTC
TRBV20-1	TRBJ1-3	-	-	CSASRISGNTIYF	TGCAGTGCTAGTAGGATCTCTGGAAACACCATATATTTT
TRBV5-6	TRBJ1-6	-	-	CASSLSYGSPLHF	TGTGCCAGCAGCTTGAGTTACGGGTCACCCCTCCACTTT
TRBV12-3/TRBV12-4	TRBJ1-4	few	-	CASSLMRGEKLFF	TGTGCCAGCAGTTTAATGCGGGGGGAAAAACTGTTTTTT
TRBV30	TRBJ1-1	-	-	CAWSAQLNTEAFF	TGTGCCTGGAGTGCACAGTTGAACACTGAAGCTTTCTTT